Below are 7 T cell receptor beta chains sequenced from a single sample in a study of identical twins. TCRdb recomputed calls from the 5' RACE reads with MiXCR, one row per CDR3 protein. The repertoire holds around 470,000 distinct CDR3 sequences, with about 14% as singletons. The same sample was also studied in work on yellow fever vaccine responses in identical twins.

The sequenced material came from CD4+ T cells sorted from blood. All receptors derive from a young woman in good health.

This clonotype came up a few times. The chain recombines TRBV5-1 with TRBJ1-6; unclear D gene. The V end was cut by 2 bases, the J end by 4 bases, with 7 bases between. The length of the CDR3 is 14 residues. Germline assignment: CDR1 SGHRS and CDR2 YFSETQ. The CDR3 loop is CASSLQSYNSPLHF. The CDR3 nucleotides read TGCGCCAGCAGCTTACAGTCATATAATTCACCCCTCCACTTT. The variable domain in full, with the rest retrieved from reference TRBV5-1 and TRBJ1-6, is KAGVTQTPRYLIKTRGQQVTLSCSPISGHRSVSWYQQTPGQGLQFLFEYFSETQRNKGNFPGRFSGRQFSNSRSEMNVSTLELGDSALYLCASSLQSYNSPLHFGNGTRLTVT.

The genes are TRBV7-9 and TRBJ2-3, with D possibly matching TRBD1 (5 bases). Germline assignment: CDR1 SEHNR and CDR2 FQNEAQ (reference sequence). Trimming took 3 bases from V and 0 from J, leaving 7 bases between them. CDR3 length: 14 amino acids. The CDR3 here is CASSFDSSTDTQYF. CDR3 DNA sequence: TGTGCCAGCAGCTTTGACAGCAGCACAGATACGCAGTATTTT.

CDR3 sequence reads: CASSPAGKAYNEQFF. In nucleotides, the CDR3 is TGTGCCAGCAGCCCCGCGGGGAAAGCCTACAATGAGCAGTTCTTC. The chain links TRBV6-1 to TRBJ2-1; D might be TRBD2 (6 bases). The CDR3 runs 15 residues. Germline V CDR1 and CDR2: MNHNS, SASEGT. The V gene lost 6 bases and the J gene lost 2 bases, with 14 bases spanning the gap.

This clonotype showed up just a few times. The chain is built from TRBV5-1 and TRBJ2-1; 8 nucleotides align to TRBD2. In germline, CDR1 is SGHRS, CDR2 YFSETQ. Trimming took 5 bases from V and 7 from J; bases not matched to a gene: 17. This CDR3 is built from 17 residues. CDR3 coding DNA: TGCGCCAGCAGTTCTAGTCGGGAGGGCCTTTCAGGGAATGAGCAGTTCTTC. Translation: CASSSSREGLSGNEQFF.

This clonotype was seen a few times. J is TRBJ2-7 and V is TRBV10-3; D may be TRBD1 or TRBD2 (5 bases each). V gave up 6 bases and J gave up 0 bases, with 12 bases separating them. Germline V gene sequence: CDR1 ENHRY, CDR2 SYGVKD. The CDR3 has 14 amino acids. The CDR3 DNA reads TGTGCCATCAGATCCGGGGCAAACTCCTACGAGCAGTACTTC. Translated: CAIRSGANSYEQYF.

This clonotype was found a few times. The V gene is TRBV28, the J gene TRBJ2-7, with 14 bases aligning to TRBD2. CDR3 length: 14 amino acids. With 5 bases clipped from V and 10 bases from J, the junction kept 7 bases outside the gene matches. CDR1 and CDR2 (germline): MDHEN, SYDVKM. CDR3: CASSLGLAGAKQYF. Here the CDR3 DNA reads TGTGCCAGCAGTCTGGGACTAGCGGGAGCGAAACAGTACTTC.

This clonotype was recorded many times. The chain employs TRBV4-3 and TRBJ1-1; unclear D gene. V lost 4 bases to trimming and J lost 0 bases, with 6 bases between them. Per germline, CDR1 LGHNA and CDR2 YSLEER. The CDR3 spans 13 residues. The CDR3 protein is CASSLNLNTEAFF. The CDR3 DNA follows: TGCGCCAGCAGCCTTAACTTGAACACTGAAGCTTTCTTT.